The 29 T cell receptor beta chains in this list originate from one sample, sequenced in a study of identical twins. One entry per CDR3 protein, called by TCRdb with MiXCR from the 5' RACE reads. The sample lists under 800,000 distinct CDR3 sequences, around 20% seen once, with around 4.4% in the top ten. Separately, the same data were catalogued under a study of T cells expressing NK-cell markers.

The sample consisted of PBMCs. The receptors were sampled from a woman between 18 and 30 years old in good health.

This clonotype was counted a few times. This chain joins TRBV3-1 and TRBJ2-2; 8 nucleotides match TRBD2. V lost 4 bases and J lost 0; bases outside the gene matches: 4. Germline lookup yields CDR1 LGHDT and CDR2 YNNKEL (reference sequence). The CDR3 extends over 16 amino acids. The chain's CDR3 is CASSRSGGTNTGELFF. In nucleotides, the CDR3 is TGTGCCAGCAGCCGAAGCGGGGGAACGAACACCGGGGAGCTGTTTTTT.

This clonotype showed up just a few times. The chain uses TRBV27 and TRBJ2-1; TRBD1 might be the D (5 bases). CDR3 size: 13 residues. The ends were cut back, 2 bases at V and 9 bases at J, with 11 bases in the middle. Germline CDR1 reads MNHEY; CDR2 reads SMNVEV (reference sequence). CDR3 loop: CASSLGAFSEQFF. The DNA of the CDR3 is TGTGCCAGCAGTTTAGGGGCCTTTAGTGAGCAGTTCTTC.

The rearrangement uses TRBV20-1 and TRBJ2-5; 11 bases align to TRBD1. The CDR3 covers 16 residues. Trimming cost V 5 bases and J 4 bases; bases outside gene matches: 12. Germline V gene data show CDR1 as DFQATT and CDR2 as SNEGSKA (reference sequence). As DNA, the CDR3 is TGCAGTGCTTCTTCCCAGGGACAGGGGGTCGGAGAGACCCAGTACTTC. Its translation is CSASSQGQGVGETQYF.

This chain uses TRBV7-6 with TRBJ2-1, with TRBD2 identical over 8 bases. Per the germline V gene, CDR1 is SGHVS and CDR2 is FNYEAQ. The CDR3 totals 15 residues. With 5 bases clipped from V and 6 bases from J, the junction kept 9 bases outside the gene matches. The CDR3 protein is CASSRTSSLGNEQFF. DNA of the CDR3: TGTGCCAGCAGCCGGACTAGCTCTCTCGGCAATGAGCAGTTCTTC.

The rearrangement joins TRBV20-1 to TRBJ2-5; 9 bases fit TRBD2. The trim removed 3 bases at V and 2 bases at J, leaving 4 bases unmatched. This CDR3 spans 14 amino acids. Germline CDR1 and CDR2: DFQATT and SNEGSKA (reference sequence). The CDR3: CSASWRGGQETQYF. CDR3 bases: TGCAGTGCTAGTTGGCGGGGGGGACAAGAGACCCAGTACTTC.

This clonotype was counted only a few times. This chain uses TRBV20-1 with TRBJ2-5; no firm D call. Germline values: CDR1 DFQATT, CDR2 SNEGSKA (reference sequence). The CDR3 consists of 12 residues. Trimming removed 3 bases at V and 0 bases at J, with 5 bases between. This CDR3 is CSARPYQETQYF. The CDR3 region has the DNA TGCAGTGCTAGGCCGTACCAAGAGACCCAGTACTTC.

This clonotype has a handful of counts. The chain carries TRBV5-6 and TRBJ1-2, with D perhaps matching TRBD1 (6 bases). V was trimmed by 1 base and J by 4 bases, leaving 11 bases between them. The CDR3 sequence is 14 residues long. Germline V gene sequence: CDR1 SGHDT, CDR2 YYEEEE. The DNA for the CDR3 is TGTGCCAGCAGCTTGAGGGGGGTTCGCTATGGCTACACCTTC. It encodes CASSLRGVRYGYTF.

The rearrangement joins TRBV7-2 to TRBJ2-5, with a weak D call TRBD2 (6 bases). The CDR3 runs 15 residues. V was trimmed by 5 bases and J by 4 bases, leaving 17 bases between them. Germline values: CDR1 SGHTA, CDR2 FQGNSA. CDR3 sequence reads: CASSRSRLVSETQYF. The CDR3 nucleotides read TGTGCCAGCAGCCGGTCCCGACTAGTATCAGAGACCCAGTACTTC.

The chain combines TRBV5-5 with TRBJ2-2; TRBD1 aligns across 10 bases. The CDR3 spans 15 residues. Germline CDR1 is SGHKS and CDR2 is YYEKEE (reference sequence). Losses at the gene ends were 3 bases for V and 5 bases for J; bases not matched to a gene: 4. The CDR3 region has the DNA TGTGCCAGCAGCTCGACAGGGGGCGAAACCGGGGAGCTGTTTTTT. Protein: CASSSTGGETGELFF.

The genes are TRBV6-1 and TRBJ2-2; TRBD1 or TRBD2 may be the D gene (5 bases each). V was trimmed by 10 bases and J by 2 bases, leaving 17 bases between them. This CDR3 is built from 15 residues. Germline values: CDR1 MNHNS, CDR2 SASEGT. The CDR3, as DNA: TGTGCCATCTTCCGGGACGGATTAAACACCGGGGAGCTGTTTTTT. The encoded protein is CAIFRDGLNTGELFF.

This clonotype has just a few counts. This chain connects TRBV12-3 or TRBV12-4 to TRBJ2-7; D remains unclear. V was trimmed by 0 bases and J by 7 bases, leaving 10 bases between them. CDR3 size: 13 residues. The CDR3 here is CASSLARQSEQYF. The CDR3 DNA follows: TGTGCCAGCAGTTTAGCGCGGCAGAGTGAGCAGTACTTC.

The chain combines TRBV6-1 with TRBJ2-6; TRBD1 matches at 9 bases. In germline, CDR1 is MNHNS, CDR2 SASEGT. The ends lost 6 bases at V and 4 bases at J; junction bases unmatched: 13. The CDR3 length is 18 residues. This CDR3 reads CASSSFLDRGSGANVLTF. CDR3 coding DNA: TGTGCCAGCAGCTCCTTCTTAGACAGGGGGTCCGGGGCCAACGTCCTGACTTTC.

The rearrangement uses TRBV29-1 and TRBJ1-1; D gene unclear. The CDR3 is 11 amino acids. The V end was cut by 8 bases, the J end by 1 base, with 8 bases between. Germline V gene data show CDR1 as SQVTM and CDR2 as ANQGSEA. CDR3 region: CSSGENTEAFF. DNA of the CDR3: TGCAGCTCCGGAGAGAACACTGAAGCTTTCTTT.

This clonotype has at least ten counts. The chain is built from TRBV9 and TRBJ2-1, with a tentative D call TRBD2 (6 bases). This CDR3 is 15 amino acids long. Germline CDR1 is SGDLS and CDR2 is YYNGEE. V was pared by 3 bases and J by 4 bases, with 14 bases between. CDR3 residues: CASSADPGRYNEQFF. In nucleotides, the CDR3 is TGTGCCAGCAGCGCTGACCCGGGGAGGTACAATGAGCAGTTCTTC.

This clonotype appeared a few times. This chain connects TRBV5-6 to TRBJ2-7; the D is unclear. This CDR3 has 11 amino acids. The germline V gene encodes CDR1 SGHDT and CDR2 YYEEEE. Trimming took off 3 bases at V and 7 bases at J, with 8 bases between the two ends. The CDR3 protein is CASSSWREQYF. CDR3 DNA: TGTGCCAGCAGCTCTTGGCGTGAGCAGTACTTC.

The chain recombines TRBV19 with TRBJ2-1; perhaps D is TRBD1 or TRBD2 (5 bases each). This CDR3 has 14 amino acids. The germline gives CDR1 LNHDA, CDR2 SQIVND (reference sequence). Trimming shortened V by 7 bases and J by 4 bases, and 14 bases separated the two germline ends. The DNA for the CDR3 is TGTGCCAGTACCCTCGGGGCGACATACAATGAGCAGTTCTTC. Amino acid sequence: CASTLGATYNEQFF.

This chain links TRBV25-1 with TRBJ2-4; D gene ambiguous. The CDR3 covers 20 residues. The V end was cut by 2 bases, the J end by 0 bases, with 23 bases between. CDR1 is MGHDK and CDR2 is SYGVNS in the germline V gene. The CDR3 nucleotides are TGTGCCAGCAGTGAACTATCGCACGAAAAAGGACGGCTAGCCAAAAACATTCAGTACTTC. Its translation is CASSELSHEKGRLAKNIQYF. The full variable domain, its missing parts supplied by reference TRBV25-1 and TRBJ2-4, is EADIYQTPRYLVIGTGKKITLECSQTMGHDKMYWYQQDPGMELHLIHYSYGVNSTEKGDLSSESTVSRIRTEHFPLTLESARPSHTSQYLCASSELSHEKGRLAKNIQYFGAGTRLSVL.

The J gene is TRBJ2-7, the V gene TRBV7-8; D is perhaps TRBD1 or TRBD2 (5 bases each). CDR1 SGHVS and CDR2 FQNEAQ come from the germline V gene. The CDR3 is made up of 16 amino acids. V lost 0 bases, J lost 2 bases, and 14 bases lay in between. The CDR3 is CASSLARTGTPYEQYF. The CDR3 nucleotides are TGTGCCAGCAGCTTAGCGCGTACGGGGACCCCCTACGAGCAGTACTTC.

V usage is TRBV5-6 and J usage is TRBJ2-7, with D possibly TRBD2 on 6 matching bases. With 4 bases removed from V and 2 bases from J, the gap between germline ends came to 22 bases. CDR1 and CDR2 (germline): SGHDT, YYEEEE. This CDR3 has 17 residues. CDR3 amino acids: CASSVAGSPVIAYEQYF. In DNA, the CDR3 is TGTGCCAGCAGCGTCGCGGGGAGCCCAGTTATTGCCTACGAGCAGTACTTC.

For the CDR3, the DNA is TGCAGCGTTTCAGATAATGAGCAGTTCTTC. Encoded protein: CSVSDNEQFF. This chain uses TRBV29-1 with TRBJ2-1; D is unclear. Deletions cut 5 bases from V and 7 bases from J, with 6 bases between. This CDR3 spans 10 amino acids. The germline gives CDR1 SQVTM, CDR2 ANQGSEA.

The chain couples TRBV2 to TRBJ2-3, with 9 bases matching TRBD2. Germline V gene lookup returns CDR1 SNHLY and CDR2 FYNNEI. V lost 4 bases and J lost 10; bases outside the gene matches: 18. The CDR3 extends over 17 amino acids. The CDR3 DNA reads TGTGCCAGCAGTGTTTCTCGGACTAGCGAATATCAAATTGCGCAGTATTTT. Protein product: CASSVSRTSEYQIAQYF.

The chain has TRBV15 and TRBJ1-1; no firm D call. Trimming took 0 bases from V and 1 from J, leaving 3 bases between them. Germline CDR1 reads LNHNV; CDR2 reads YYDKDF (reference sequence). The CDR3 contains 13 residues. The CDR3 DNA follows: TGTGCCACCAGCAGAGATCCGAACACTGAAGCTTTCTTT. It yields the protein CATSRDPNTEAFF. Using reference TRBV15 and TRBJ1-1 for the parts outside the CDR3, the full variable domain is DAMVIQNPRYQVTQFGKPVTLSCSQTLNHNVMYWYQQKSSQAPKLLFHYYDKDFNNEADTPDNFQSRRPNTSFCFLDIRSPGLGDTAMYLCATSRDPNTEAFFGQGTRLTVV.

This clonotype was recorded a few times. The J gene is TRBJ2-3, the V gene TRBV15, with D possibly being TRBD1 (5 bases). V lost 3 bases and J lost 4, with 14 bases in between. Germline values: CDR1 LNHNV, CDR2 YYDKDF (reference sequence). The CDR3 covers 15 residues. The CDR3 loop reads CATSRAQGVADTQYF. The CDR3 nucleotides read TGTGCCACCAGCAGGGCCCAGGGTGTGGCAGATACGCAGTATTTT.

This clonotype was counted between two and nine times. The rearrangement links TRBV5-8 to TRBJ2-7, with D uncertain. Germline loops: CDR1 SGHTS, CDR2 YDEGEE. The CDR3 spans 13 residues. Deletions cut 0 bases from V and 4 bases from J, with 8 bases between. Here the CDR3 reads CASSLGNVYEQYF. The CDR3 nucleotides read TGTGCCAGCAGCTTGGGCAACGTTTACGAGCAGTACTTC.

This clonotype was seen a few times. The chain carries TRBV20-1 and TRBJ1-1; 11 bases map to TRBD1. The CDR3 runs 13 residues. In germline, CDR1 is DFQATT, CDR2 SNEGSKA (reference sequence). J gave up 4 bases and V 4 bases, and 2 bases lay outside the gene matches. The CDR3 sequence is CSATDRGRTEAFF. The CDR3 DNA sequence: TGCAGTGCTACGGACAGGGGGCGCACTGAAGCTTTCTTT.

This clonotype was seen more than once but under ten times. CDR3 sequence reads: CASSRAGVNHNEQFF. For the CDR3, the DNA is TGTGCCAGCAGTCGAGCGGGAGTGAACCACAATGAGCAGTTCTTC. The chain recombines TRBV12-3 or TRBV12-4 with TRBJ2-1, with 8 bases lining up with TRBD2. With 5 bases clipped from V and 5 bases from J, the junction kept 8 bases outside the gene matches. The CDR3 runs 15 residues.

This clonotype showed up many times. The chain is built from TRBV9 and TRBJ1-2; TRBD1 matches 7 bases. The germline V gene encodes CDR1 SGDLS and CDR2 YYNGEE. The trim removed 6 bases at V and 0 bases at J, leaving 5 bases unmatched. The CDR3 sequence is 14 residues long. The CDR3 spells CASTMDRTNYGYTF. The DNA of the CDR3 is TGTGCCAGCACCATGGACAGGACTAACTATGGCTACACCTTC.

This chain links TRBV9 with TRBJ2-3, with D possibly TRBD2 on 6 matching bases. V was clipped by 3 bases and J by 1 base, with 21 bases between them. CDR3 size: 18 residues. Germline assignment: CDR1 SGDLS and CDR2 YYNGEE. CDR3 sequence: CASSAEGLGDSRTDTQYF. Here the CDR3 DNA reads TGTGCCAGCAGCGCTGAAGGACTCGGGGACTCCCGCACAGATACGCAGTATTTT. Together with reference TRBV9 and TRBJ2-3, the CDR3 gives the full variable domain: DSGVTQTPKHLITATGQRVTLRCSPRSGDLSVYWYQQSLDQGLQFLIQYYNGEERAKGNILERFSAQQFPDLHSELNLSSLELGDSALYFCASSAEGLGDSRTDTQYFGPGTRLTVL.

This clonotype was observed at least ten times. The CDR3 nucleotides read TGCAGTGCTGCCATCATTACAGGGAATGAAGCTTTCTTT. This translates into CSAAIITGNEAFF. The chain employs TRBV20-1 and TRBJ1-1; D is possibly TRBD1 (6 bases). Trimming pared 5 bases from V and 7 bases from J, leaving 17 bases between. The CDR3 spans 13 residues. The V gene's germline CDR1 is DFQATT and CDR2 SNEGSKA (reference sequence).